This T cell receptor beta chain came from a study of regulatory and conventional T cells in RAG deficiency. Measured with immunoSEQ multiplex PCR; TCRdb has only the in-frame clones, and not every one. This sample has 34,000 or so clones, with about nine tenths found just once. CDR1 GTSNPN and CDR2 SVGIG come from the germline V gene (reference sequence). This CDR3 contains 14 residues. V lost 5 bases to trimming and J lost 7 bases, with 17 bases between them. Separately, the same data were catalogued under a study of regulatory T cells. As that study records: The primer mix had 52 TRBV and 13 TRBJ primers.

The chain carries TRBV30 and TRBJ2-2, with D perhaps TRBD2 (5 bases). The sample was CD8+ T cells sorted from blood. The clonotype was recovered from a human donor in good health. CDR3 in amino acids: CAWGGPPGGGELFF. CDR3 DNA: TGTGCCTGGGGCGGGCCGCCCGGAGGCGGGGAGCTGTTTTTT.